This is a list of T cell receptor beta chains from one sample in a study of cytomegalovirus exposure and HLA in healthy donors. Clones were sequenced by immunoSEQ multiplex PCR, and TCRdb holds only the in-frame ones, with some missing. The sample lists about 54,000 clones; about nine tenths were seen once. Sequencing was done on a sample of PBMCs. These TCRs come from a woman aged 18-29 years in good health and CMV-seropositive. CDR3s include the opening cysteine and the closing phenylalanine or tryptophan. Fields, in order: J gene, D gene, clone size, V gene, CDR3 protein, CDR3 DNA. A D gene is named only where the DNA matches it firmly. Size is omitted from some rows. Given values are once, few, many or a class for expanded clones.

j_call: TRBJ1-3
d_call: NA
clone_size: NA
v_call: TRBV18
cdr3_aa: CASSPPGRRSGNTIYF
cdr3_nt: TGTGCCAGCTCACCACCGGGCCGACGCTCTGGAAACACCATATATTTT

j_call: TRBJ2-7
d_call: NA
clone_size: NA
v_call: TRBV28
cdr3_aa: CAATTSRQAYEQYF
cdr3_nt: TGTGCCGCCACGACGAGCCGGCAGGCCTACGAGCAGTACTTC

j_call: TRBJ1-1
d_call: NA
clone_size: NA
v_call: TRBV28
cdr3_aa: CASGGNLLNTEAFF
cdr3_nt: TGTGCCAGCGGGGGGAACCTTCTGAACACTGAAGCTTTCTTT

j_call: TRBJ2-1
d_call: NA
clone_size: few
v_call: TRBV7-2
cdr3_aa: CASSETTTSYNEQFF
cdr3_nt: TGTGCCAGCAGCGAGACTACTACCTCCTACAATGAGCAGTTCTTC

j_call: TRBJ1-1
d_call: NA
clone_size: NA
v_call: TRBV6-6
cdr3_aa: CASSPSGGRANTEAFF
cdr3_nt: TGTGCCAGCAGCCCATCGGGGGGGCGGGCGAACACTGAAGCTTTCTTT

j_call: TRBJ1-4
d_call: NA
clone_size: NA
v_call: TRBV5-1
cdr3_aa: CASSFGYETVNEKLFF
cdr3_nt: TGCGCCAGCAGCTTCGGGTATGAGACCGTCAATGAAAAACTGTTTTTT

j_call: TRBJ2-3
d_call: TRBD2
clone_size: NA
v_call: TRBV5-1
cdr3_aa: CASSLLVPSGGPGDTQYF
cdr3_nt: TGCGCCAGCAGCTTGCTGGTACCTAGCGGGGGGCCGGGAGATACGCAGTATTTT

j_call: TRBJ2-7
d_call: NA
clone_size: once
v_call: TRBV6-5
cdr3_aa: CASSYSWPYEQYF
cdr3_nt: TGTGCCAGCAGTTACTCGTGGCCCTACGAGCAGTACTTC

j_call: TRBJ1-4
d_call: TRBD1
clone_size: NA
v_call: TRBV28
cdr3_aa: CASLKQGINEKLFF
cdr3_nt: TGTGCCAGTCTGAAACAGGGGATTAATGAAAAACTGTTTTTT

j_call: TRBJ2-2
d_call: TRBD1
clone_size: NA
v_call: TRBV19
cdr3_aa: CASSEDRGSLVTGELFF
cdr3_nt: TGTGCCAGTAGTGAGGACAGGGGATCCCTGGTCACCGGGGAGCTGTTTTTT

j_call: TRBJ2-6
d_call: NA
clone_size: NA
v_call: TRBV10-3
cdr3_aa: CAISESFPGANVLTF
cdr3_nt: TGTGCCATCAGTGAGTCCTTCCCTGGGGCCAACGTCCTGACTTTC

j_call: TRBJ2-7
d_call: NA
clone_size: NA
v_call: TRBV28
cdr3_aa: CASSPDIYLARSLYEQYF
cdr3_nt: TGTGCCAGCAGCCCAGACATCTACCTGGCCCGTTCACTCTACGAGCAGTACTTC

j_call: TRBJ2-2
d_call: NA
clone_size: NA
v_call: TRBV6-1
cdr3_aa: CASSGTAINTGELFF
cdr3_nt: TGTGCCAGCAGTGGGACAGCGATAAACACCGGGGAGCTGTTTTTT

j_call: TRBJ2-5
d_call: TRBD2
clone_size: NA
v_call: TRBV2
cdr3_aa: CASRPSSGGATETQYF
cdr3_nt: TGTGCCAGCAGACCCTCTAGCGGGGGGGCGACAGAGACCCAGTACTTC

j_call: TRBJ1-4
d_call: TRBD1
clone_size: NA
v_call: TRBV4-3
cdr3_aa: CASSPRDRDEKLFF
cdr3_nt: TGCGCCAGCAGCCCGCGTGACAGGGACGAAAAACTGTTTTTT

j_call: TRBJ1-2
d_call: TRBD1
clone_size: NA
v_call: TRBV11-2
cdr3_aa: CASSPVRGQTNYGYTF
cdr3_nt: TGTGCCAGCAGCCCGGTACGGGGACAGACTAATTATGGCTACACCTTC

j_call: TRBJ2-7
d_call: TRBD2
clone_size: NA
v_call: TRBV9
cdr3_aa: CASSEGLDFYEQYF
cdr3_nt: TGTGCCAGCAGCGAGGGACTAGACTTCTACGAGCAGTACTTC

j_call: TRBJ2-1
d_call: TRBD2
clone_size: NA
v_call: TRBV25-1
cdr3_aa: CASSEFRGGADNEQFF
cdr3_nt: TGTGCCAGCAGTGAATTTCGCGGGGGGGCTGACAATGAGCAGTTCTTC

j_call: TRBJ1-1
d_call: NA
clone_size: NA
v_call: TRBV5-1
cdr3_aa: CASSFSRGNEAFF
cdr3_nt: TGCGCCAGCAGCTTCTCCAGGGGTAATGAAGCTTTCTTT

j_call: TRBJ2-5
d_call: TRBD1
clone_size: NA
v_call: TRBV4-1
cdr3_aa: CASSQEQGETQYF
cdr3_nt: TGCGCCAGCAGCCAAGAACAGGGGGAGACCCAGTACTTC

j_call: TRBJ1-4
d_call: NA
clone_size: NA
v_call: TRBV6-1
cdr3_aa: CASSEVWWGGEKLFF
cdr3_nt: TGTGCCAGCAGTGAAGTCTGGTGGGGCGGAGAAAAACTGTTTTTT

j_call: TRBJ2-3
d_call: TRBD2
clone_size: once
v_call: TRBV5-1
cdr3_aa: CASRWSGAPSDTQYF
cdr3_nt: TGCGCCAGCAGATGGAGCGGGGCGCCCTCAGATACGCAGTATTTT

j_call: TRBJ1-5
d_call: NA
clone_size: NA
v_call: TRBV10-3
cdr3_aa: CAISGSRSNQPQHF
cdr3_nt: TGTGCCATCAGTGGATCGAGGAGCAATCAGCCCCAGCATTTT

j_call: TRBJ2-2
d_call: NA
clone_size: NA
v_call: TRBV7-6
cdr3_aa: CASSSKSVFTGELFF
cdr3_nt: TGTGCCAGCAGCTCCAAATCGGTTTTTACCGGGGAGCTGTTTTTT

j_call: TRBJ2-7
d_call: NA
clone_size: NA
v_call: TRBV27
cdr3_aa: CASSLSARDEQYF
cdr3_nt: TGTGCCAGCAGTTTATCGGCCCGTGACGAGCAGTACTTC

j_call: TRBJ2-7
d_call: TRBD1
clone_size: few
v_call: TRBV6-5
cdr3_aa: CASSYQGVGYEQYF
cdr3_nt: TGTGCCAGCAGTTATCAGGGGGTAGGATACGAGCAGTACTTC

j_call: TRBJ1-5
d_call: TRBD1
clone_size: NA
v_call: TRBV12-5
cdr3_aa: CASGPGQGQPQHF
cdr3_nt: TGTGCTAGTGGCCCGGGACAGGGCCAACCCCAGCATTTT

j_call: TRBJ2-7
d_call: NA
clone_size: NA
v_call: TRBV4-2
cdr3_aa: CASSQENSGSSYEQYF
cdr3_nt: TGTGCCAGCAGCCAAGAAAATTCGGGATCCTCCTACGAGCAGTACTTC

j_call: TRBJ2-2
d_call: NA
clone_size: NA
v_call: TRBV6-4
cdr3_aa: CASSQLGNTGELFF
cdr3_nt: TGTGCCAGCAGTCAGCTAGGAAACACCGGGGAGCTGTTTTTT

j_call: TRBJ1-5
d_call: NA
clone_size: NA
v_call: TRBV5-1
cdr3_aa: CASSSVGKGDSNQPQHF
cdr3_nt: TGCGCCAGCAGCTCCGTTGGAAAGGGAGATAGCAATCAGCCCCAGCATTTT

j_call: TRBJ1-6
d_call: TRBD1
clone_size: NA
v_call: TRBV7-6
cdr3_aa: CASSLTGQNNSPLHF
cdr3_nt: TGTGCCAGCAGCTTGACAGGGCAGAATAATTCACCCCTCCACTTT

j_call: TRBJ2-7
d_call: NA
clone_size: medium-sized
v_call: TRBV28
cdr3_aa: CASSLDRQVGQYF
cdr3_nt: TGTGCCAGCAGCCTAGACAGGCAGGTCGGGCAGTACTTC

j_call: TRBJ1-2
d_call: TRBD1
clone_size: NA
v_call: TRBV6-1
cdr3_aa: CASSASSGGAGYGYTF
cdr3_nt: TGTGCCAGCAGTGCTTCATCAGGGGGCGCCGGCTATGGCTACACCTTC

j_call: TRBJ2-6
d_call: TRBD1
clone_size: NA
v_call: TRBV7-9
cdr3_aa: CASTTGQGSSGANVLTF
cdr3_nt: TGTGCCAGCACCACGGGACAGGGTTCCTCTGGGGCCAACGTCCTGACTTTC

j_call: TRBJ2-1
d_call: TRBD2
clone_size: once
v_call: TRBV2
cdr3_aa: CASSERLAAYYNEQFF
cdr3_nt: TGTGCCAGCAGTGAACGACTAGCGGCATACTACAATGAGCAGTTCTTC

j_call: TRBJ2-1
d_call: NA
clone_size: NA
v_call: TRBV30
cdr3_aa: CAWSPRQEYVYNEQFF
cdr3_nt: TGTGCCTGGAGTCCCCGACAGGAGTACGTCTACAATGAGCAGTTCTTC

j_call: TRBJ2-5
d_call: NA
clone_size: NA
v_call: TRBV5-1
cdr3_aa: CASSLAGSLETQYF
cdr3_nt: TGCGCCAGCAGCTTGGCAGGATCTCTGGAGACCCAGTACTTC

j_call: TRBJ1-1
d_call: NA
clone_size: NA
v_call: TRBV6-6
cdr3_aa: CASSYSLTEAFF
cdr3_nt: TGTGCCAGCAGTTACTCTCTCACTGAAGCTTTCTTT

j_call: TRBJ1-2
d_call: TRBD1
clone_size: NA
v_call: TRBV5-4
cdr3_aa: CASSSGQVVHGYTF
cdr3_nt: TGTGCCAGCAGCTCTGGACAGGTTGTTCATGGCTACACCTTC

j_call: TRBJ2-1
d_call: NA
clone_size: NA
v_call: TRBV27
cdr3_aa: CASSRGLYNEQFF
cdr3_nt: TGTGCCAGCAGTAGGGGACTTTACAATGAGCAGTTCTTC

j_call: TRBJ1-4
d_call: NA
clone_size: NA
v_call: TRBV28
cdr3_aa: CASSLWGGRDEKLFF
cdr3_nt: TGTGCCAGCAGCCTTTGGGGAGGACGGGATGAAAAACTGTTTTTT

j_call: TRBJ1-6
d_call: NA
clone_size: NA
v_call: TRBV5-4
cdr3_aa: CASSSTGGNSPLHF
cdr3_nt: TGTGCCAGCAGCTCGACAGGAGGCAATTCACCCCTCCACTTT

j_call: TRBJ2-2
d_call: NA
clone_size: NA
v_call: TRBV4-3
cdr3_aa: CASSSAPSNTGELFF
cdr3_nt: TGCGCCAGCAGCTCCGCCCCGAGTAACACCGGGGAGCTGTTTTTT

j_call: TRBJ2-3
d_call: TRBD1
clone_size: once
v_call: TRBV29-1
cdr3_aa: CSVELRTGGLTDTQYF
cdr3_nt: TGCAGCGTTGAACTCCGGACAGGGGGTCTAACAGATACGCAGTATTTT

j_call: TRBJ2-5
d_call: TRBD2
clone_size: NA
v_call: TRBV27
cdr3_aa: CASSSISSGGAETQYF
cdr3_nt: TGTGCCAGCAGTTCTATTTCTAGCGGGGGGGCAGAGACCCAGTACTTC

j_call: TRBJ2-7
d_call: NA
clone_size: once
v_call: TRBV6-5
cdr3_aa: CASSATVPSEQYF
cdr3_nt: TGTGCCAGCAGTGCGACAGTGCCCAGCGAGCAGTACTTC

j_call: TRBJ2-3
d_call: TRBD2
clone_size: NA
v_call: TRBV4-2
cdr3_aa: CASSQESAGGVGDTQYF
cdr3_nt: TGTGCCAGCAGCCAAGAAAGTGCGGGAGGTGTTGGAGATACGCAGTATTTT

j_call: TRBJ1-1
d_call: TRBD1
clone_size: NA
v_call: TRBV15
cdr3_aa: CATSREGTALEAFF
cdr3_nt: TGTGCCACCAGCAGAGAGGGGACAGCCCTTGAAGCTTTCTTT

j_call: TRBJ1-3
d_call: NA
clone_size: NA
v_call: TRBV30
cdr3_aa: CAWSSGAGNTIYF
cdr3_nt: TGTGCCTGGAGTTCAGGGGCTGGAAACACCATATATTTT

j_call: TRBJ1-6
d_call: NA
clone_size: NA
v_call: TRBV7-9
cdr3_aa: CASSLADTSPLHF
cdr3_nt: TGTGCCAGCAGCTTAGCTGACACCTCACCCCTCCACTTT

j_call: TRBJ2-3
d_call: NA
clone_size: NA
v_call: TRBV6-4
cdr3_aa: CASSDQGDSSTDTQYF
cdr3_nt: TGTGCCAGCAGTGATCAGGGCGACTCTAGCACAGATACGCAGTATTTT

j_call: TRBJ2-5
d_call: TRBD2
clone_size: NA
v_call: TRBV28
cdr3_aa: CASSFLAGVIPATQYF
cdr3_nt: TGTGCCAGCAGTTTCTTAGCGGGGGTAATTCCGGCGACCCAGTACTTC

j_call: TRBJ2-1
d_call: TRBD2
clone_size: NA
v_call: TRBV28
cdr3_aa: CASSPRTSGGAIQFYNEQFF
cdr3_nt: TGTGCCAGCAGTCCCCGGACTAGCGGGGGGGCCATACAATTCTACAATGAGCAGTTCTTC

j_call: TRBJ1-6
d_call: TRBD1
clone_size: NA
v_call: TRBV28
cdr3_aa: CASSHPDRGNSPLHF
cdr3_nt: TGTGCCAGCAGTCATCCCGACAGGGGGAATTCACCCCTCCACTTT

j_call: TRBJ1-2
d_call: NA
clone_size: NA
v_call: TRBV19
cdr3_aa: CASFGQLNYGYTF
cdr3_nt: TGTGCCAGCTTCGGACAGCTTAACTATGGCTACACCTTC

j_call: TRBJ2-7
d_call: TRBD2
clone_size: NA
v_call: TRBV6-5
cdr3_aa: CASVSGGGPYEQYF
cdr3_nt: TGTGCCAGCGTCAGCGGGGGGGGGCCCTACGAGCAGTACTTC

j_call: TRBJ1-3
d_call: TRBD1
clone_size: NA
v_call: TRBV13
cdr3_aa: CASSLGWSDRGGGNTIYF
cdr3_nt: TGTGCCAGCAGCTTAGGGTGGAGCGACAGGGGTGGCGGAAACACCATATATTTT